These 26 T cell receptor beta chains were all obtained from the same sample, sequenced in a study of blood T cell repertoires in COVID-19 (dated by TCRdb to between 2020 and 2021). The library was made by the immunoSEQ multiplex PCR assay. Held by TCRdb, this immuneACCESS table contains in-frame sequences only and omits some clones. Under half of the omission traces to an unresolved V gene where checked; the cause of the rest is unknown. Here the sample has around 69,000 clones; 81% occur a single time. The ten largest clones take up approximately 20% of the sample. Sample: peripheral blood. These receptors all come from a woman in her 70s with acute or convalescent COVID-19.

The chain employs TRBV28 and TRBJ1-6; 7 bases map to TRBD1. CDR3 length: 16 residues. Germline CDR1 is MDHEN and CDR2 is SYDVKM. J was trimmed by 4 bases and V by 8 bases; bases with no gene match: 11. CDR3 bases: TGTGCCAGCCACGAGACAGGGACTAGGTATAATTCACCCCTCCACTTT. Its translation: CASHETGTRYNSPLHF.

The chain has TRBV5-4 and TRBJ2-1, with 8 bases aligning to TRBD2. This CDR3 contains 14 residues. The V gene end was trimmed by 4 bases and the J gene end by 9 bases; junction bases not matched to a gene: 9. Per germline, CDR1 SGHNT and CDR2 YYREEE (reference sequence). CDR3 sequence: CASSRGGQSGEQFF. The CDR3 nucleotides read TGTGCCAGCAGCCGGGGGGGACAATCGGGTGAGCAGTTCTTC.

The chain couples TRBV14 to TRBJ2-1; D is perhaps TRBD2 (5 bases). Trimming removed 1 base from V and 6 bases from J, with 13 bases in between. The CDR3 runs 15 residues. CDR1 is SGHDN, CDR2 FVKESK, per germline. In nucleotides, the CDR3 is TGTGCCAGCAGCCAAGTCCGGGGTTACGGCAATGAGCAGTTCTTC. Encoded protein: CASSQVRGYGNEQFF.

This clone was found once. V gene TRBV4-1 combines with J gene TRBJ2-7; perhaps TRBD1 as D (5 bases). V was pared by 3 bases and J by 2 bases, with 14 bases between. CDR1 and CDR2 (germline): MGHRA, YSYEKL. The CDR3 contains 15 residues. CDR3: CASSHPRVPPYEQYF. As DNA, the CDR3 is TGCGCCAGCAGCCACCCCAGGGTTCCCCCCTACGAGCAGTACTTC.

This rearrangement joins TRBV10-1 to TRBJ2-3; 7 nucleotides line up with TRBD2. CDR1 and CDR2 (germline): WNHNN, SYGVQD (reference sequence). The CDR3 covers 16 residues. V lost 2 bases and J lost 2; bases outside the gene matches: 7. CDR3 sequence reads: CASSEGAGVLTDTQYF. CDR3 nucleotides: TGCGCCAGCAGTGAGGGCGCGGGGGTTCTCACAGATACGCAGTATTTT.

V and J are TRBV9 and TRBJ2-1; possible D gene TRBD1, 6 bases. CDR3 length: 15 residues. V was cut by 2 bases and J by 0 bases, with 9 bases left in between. Per the germline V gene, CDR1 is SGDLS and CDR2 is YYNGEE. CDR3 sequence reads: CASSVTRGSYNEQFF. CDR3 DNA sequence: TGTGCCAGCAGCGTTACCAGGGGCTCCTACAATGAGCAGTTCTTC.

This clone has a handful of counts. The chain couples TRBV19 to TRBJ2-1; 9 nucleotides line up with TRBD2. CDR3 length equals 15 residues. Germline V gene sequence: CDR1 LNHDA, CDR2 SQIVND (reference sequence). The J segment lost 5 bases and the V segment lost 7 bases, leaving 9 bases of the junction unmatched. The CDR3 nucleotides are TGTGCCAGTACCCCACTAGCGGGCCAAAACAATGAGCAGTTCTTC. Translating it yields CASTPLAGQNNEQFF.

This clone was counted a single time. The chain carries TRBV11-2 and TRBJ1-5; D perhaps matches TRBD1 (5 bases). CDR1 and CDR2 (germline): SGHAT, FQNNGV. The CDR3 extends over 12 amino acids. Between the trimmed V and J ends, which lost 5 bases and 6 bases, there was a span of 8 bases. The CDR3 is CASSKRGQPQHF. Here the CDR3 DNA reads TGTGCCAGCAGCAAAAGGGGTCAGCCCCAGCATTTT.

The genes are TRBV27 and TRBJ1-2; 7 bases map to TRBD1. With V trimmed by 4 bases and J by 4 bases, 9 bases remained unmatched. The CDR3 runs to 15 residues. The germline gives CDR1 MNHEY, CDR2 SMNVEV (reference sequence). This chain's CDR3 is CASSYGQGGVYGYTF. The DNA for the CDR3 is TGTGCCAGCAGTTACGGGCAGGGGGGCGTCTATGGCTACACCTTC.

This clone was seen a few times. J is TRBJ2-7 and V is TRBV6-2 or TRBV6-3, with 10 bases aligning to TRBD2. With V trimmed by 0 bases and J by 2 bases, 7 bases remained unmatched. Germline V gene data show CDR1 as MNHEY and CDR2 as SVGEGT. There are 17 residues in the CDR3. The CDR3 DNA reads TGTGCCAGCAGTTACTCGATCGGACTAGCGGACCCCTACGAGCAGTACTTC. Translated, it gives CASSYSIGLADPYEQYF.

In DNA, the CDR3 is TGTGCCAGCAGCAAGGACAGGGGGTCCTATAGCAATCAGCCCCAGCATTTT. Translation gives CASSKDRGSYSNQPQHF. The chain joins TRBV27 to TRBJ1-5; 10 bases line up with TRBD1. CDR3 size: 17 residues. V lost 6 bases to trimming and J lost 0 bases; unmatched junction nucleotides: 8. Germline CDR1 is MNHEY and CDR2 is SMNVEV (reference sequence).

The chain is built from TRBV29-1 and TRBJ2-3, with 11 bases lining up with TRBD2. The germline CDR1 and CDR2 sequences are SQVTM and ANQGSEA. The junction had 3 bases not matched to a gene; V was cut back by 7 bases and J by 3 bases. This CDR3 contains 13 residues. CDR3 protein: CSAIAGGTDTQYF. The CDR3 DNA reads TGCAGCGCGATAGCGGGAGGGACAGATACGCAGTATTTT.

This sequence joins TRBV2 and TRBJ2-1; D is ambiguous. Trimming left V 2 bases short and J 1 base short, with 6 bases between. Per the germline V gene, CDR1 is SNHLY and CDR2 is FYNNEI. The CDR3 is made up of 14 amino acids. The CDR3 nucleotides read TGTGCCAGCAGTGAATCAGAATCCTACAATGAGCAGTTCTTC. As protein: CASSESESYNEQFF.

This clone has only a few counts. The chain recombines TRBV19 with TRBJ2-7; TRBD1 matches at 12 bases. Germline V gives CDR1 LNHDA, CDR2 SQIVND (reference sequence). The CDR3 loop spans 15 amino acids. The V gene end was trimmed by 9 bases and the J gene end by 5 bases; junction bases not matched to a gene: 11. The CDR3: CASKPGTGGFHEQYF. CDR3 coding DNA: TGTGCCAGCAAGCCCGGGACAGGGGGCTTCCACGAGCAGTACTTC.

The chain uses TRBV11-3 and TRBJ2-3; D perhaps matches TRBD2 (5 bases). Germline CDR1 reads SGHNT; CDR2 reads YENEEA. Trimming cost V 4 bases and J 0 bases, with 11 bases left between them. The CDR3 consists of 15 residues. For the CDR3, the DNA is TGTGCCAGCAGCTCCCCCTCGGGGAGCACAGATACGCAGTATTTT. Its translation is CASSSPSGSTDTQYF.

This sequence joins TRBV28 and TRBJ2-3; 8 bases match TRBD2. V was pared by 7 bases and J by 2 bases, with 5 bases of the junction left unmatched. The CDR3 is made up of 14 amino acids. Germline CDR1 is MDHEN and CDR2 is SYDVKM. CDR3 DNA: TGTGCCAGCATGACGGGAGGGCCCACAGATACGCAGTATTTT. This codes for CASMTGGPTDTQYF.

The count of this clone is one. The CDR3 bases are TGTGCCAGCAGCCTACGACAGGGGATAGAGACCCAGTACTTC. Its protein is CASSLRQGIETQYF. The rearrangement joins TRBV3-1 (or the pseudogene TRBV3-2) to TRBJ2-5; 8 positions match TRBD1. After removal of 4 bases from V and 4 bases from J, the junction contained 5 bases not matched to a gene. CDR3 length equals 14 residues. Germline loops: CDR1 LGHDT, CDR2 YNNKEL (reference sequence).

The rearrangement links TRBV11-2 to TRBJ2-5, with a tentative D call TRBD1 (6 bases). This CDR3 comprises 15 residues. The V gene lost 7 bases and the J gene lost 0 bases, with 15 bases spanning the gap. Germline lookup yields CDR1 SGHAT and CDR2 FQNNGV. The CDR3, as DNA: TGTGCCAGCACCAGTTCGGACAGACACCAAGAGACCCAGTACTTC. This translates into CASTSSDRHQETQYF.

This clone was found once. V gene TRBV24-1 combines with J gene TRBJ2-1, with 7 bases fitting TRBD1. Trimming at V came to 4 bases and at J to 11 bases, leaving 10 bases not matched to a gene. The germline V gene has CDR1 KGHDR and CDR2 SFDVKD. This CDR3 contains 14 residues. CDR3 amino acids: CATSEPGTAFKQFF. The CDR3 coding sequence is TGTGCCACCAGTGAGCCCGGGACAGCCTTCAAGCAGTTCTTC.

V gene TRBV6-5 combines with J gene TRBJ1-2; D ambiguous. V lost 5 bases, J lost 2 bases, and 9 bases lay in between. This CDR3 is built from 13 residues. Looked up from germline, CDR1 is MNHEY and CDR2 is SVGAGI. The CDR3 region is CASSQIGNYGYTF. CDR3 nucleotides: TGTGCCAGCAGTCAAATCGGGAACTATGGCTACACCTTC.

This clone was seen more than once but under ten times. This rearrangement joins TRBV7-2 to TRBJ1-5; D remains unclear. V lost 5 bases and J 2 bases, leaving 7 bases between the germline ends. The germline V gene has CDR1 SGHTA and CDR2 FQGNSA. The CDR3 spans 13 residues. CDR3 amino acids: CASSLRGNQPQHF. CDR3 DNA: TGTGCCAGCAGCCTGAGGGGCAATCAGCCCCAGCATTTT. The full variable domain, in which reference TRBV7-2 and TRBJ1-5 provide the parts outside the CDR3, is GAGVSQSPSNKVTEKGKDVELRCDPISGHTALYWYRQSLGQGLEFLIYFQGNSAPDKSGLPSDRFSAERTGGSVSTLTIQRTQQEDSAVYLCASSLRGNQPQHFGDGTRLSIL.

The chain links TRBV5-1 to TRBJ1-1, with TRBD1 identical over 7 bases. The V gene end was trimmed by 0 bases and the J gene end by 11 bases; junction bases not matched to a gene: 10. In germline, CDR1 is SGHRS, CDR2 YFSETQ. The CDR3 consists of 14 residues. Written as DNA, the CDR3 is TGCGCCAGCAGCTTGGACAGGGGAGGAGTAGAGGCTTTCTTT. As protein: CASSLDRGGVEAFF. The full variable domain, with the rest looked up from reference TRBV5-1 and TRBJ1-1, is KAGVTQTPRYLIKTRGQQVTLSCSPISGHRSVSWYQQTPGQGLQFLFEYFSETQRNKGNFPGRFSGRQFSNSRSEMNVSTLELGDSALYLCASSLDRGGVEAFFGQGTRLTVV.

The gene calls are TRBV6-5 and TRBJ1-2, with a tentative D call TRBD1 (5 bases). Between the trimmed V and J ends, which lost 6 bases and 4 bases, there was a span of 18 bases. The CDR3 is 15 amino acids. Germline V gene sequence: CDR1 MNHEY, CDR2 SVGAGI. In DNA form, the CDR3 reads TGTGCCAGCAGAGAGGAGAAGGGACTGGGCTATGGCTACACCTTC. Encoded protein: CASREEKGLGYGYTF.

This rearrangement joins TRBV5-1 to TRBJ2-6; TRBD2 matches 8 bases. J was trimmed by 0 bases and V by 4 bases; bases with no gene match: 6. CDR1 is SGHRS and CDR2 is YFSETQ in the germline V gene. The CDR3 is 17 amino acids. CDR3 sequence (DNA): TGCGCCAGCAGCCCGTTAGCGGGAAACTCTGGGGCCAACGTCCTGACTTTC. It codes for CASSPLAGNSGANVLTF. The entire variable domain, with the rest obtained from reference TRBV5-1 and TRBJ2-6, is as follows: KAGVTQTPRYLIKTRGQQVTLSCSPISGHRSVSWYQQTPGQGLQFLFEYFSETQRNKGNFPGRFSGRQFSNSRSEMNVSTLELGDSALYLCASSPLAGNSGANVLTFGAGSRLTVL.

This clone occurred once. J is TRBJ1-5 and V is TRBV28, with D possibly TRBD1 on 5 matching bases. The germline V and J ends were trimmed by 6 bases and 3 bases, with 21 bases remaining between them. The CDR3 contains 17 residues. Germline CDR1 is MDHEN and CDR2 is SYDVKM. DNA for the CDR3: TGTGCCAGCAGCTTACCCGGAGGGGTTTTTTCCAATCAGCCCCAGCATTTT. Encoded protein: CASSLPGGVFSNQPQHF.

This clone was counted once. V gene TRBV28 combines with J gene TRBJ1-3, with D tentatively TRBD1 (5 bases). Trimming removed 4 bases from V and 0 bases from J, with 10 bases in between. The CDR3 has 15 amino acids. CDR1 MDHEN and CDR2 SYDVKM come from the germline V gene. This CDR3 reads CASSSHRTSGNTIYF. The DNA for the CDR3 is TGTGCCAGCAGTTCACACAGGACCTCTGGAAACACCATATATTTT.